These 19 T cell receptor beta chains originate from one sample sequenced in a study of regulatory T cells in long-lasting Graves disease. Time point in this sample: newly diagnosed GD, antithyroid drugs for less than 3 months. PBMC-extracted RNA yielded the TCR library. HTBI primers from iRepertoire and Arm-PCR of CDR3 regions yielded the TCR beta libraries. TCRdb re-called the multiplex PCR reads through MiXCR, storing one row per CDR3 protein. In the table there are 400,000 to 550,000 distinct CDR3 sequences, under 15% of which are singletons. Separately, the same data were catalogued under a study of T cells in Graves' hyperthyroidism and ophthalmopathy.

The input for sequencing was peripheral blood mononuclear cells (PBMCs), taken at new diagnosis, from a patient treated with antithyroid drugs. Source of these receptors: a woman aged 25 to 45 with Graves disease.

This clonotype was observed at least ten times. V is TRBV28 and J is TRBJ2-5; 10 nucleotides align to TRBD2. Germline V gives CDR1 MDHEN, CDR2 SYDVKM. The CDR3 is made up of 15 amino acids. V trimming: 5 bases; J trimming: 4 bases; junction bases outside the gene matches: 7. In DNA form, the CDR3 reads TGTGCCAGCAGTCCCCTAGCGGGAGAGGGAGAGACCCAGTACTTC. Its translation is CASSPLAGEGETQYF.

This clonotype was detected ten times or more. V and J are TRBV15 and TRBJ1-4; D is unresolved. This CDR3 contains 15 residues. Germline values: CDR1 LNHNV, CDR2 YYDKDF (reference sequence). The V and J ends lost 0 bases and 0 bases respectively, with 5 bases between them. The CDR3 spells CATSRDRATNEKLFF. CDR3 DNA sequence: TGTGCCACCAGCAGAGATAGAGCAACTAATGAAAAACTGTTTTTT.

Ten or more counts support this clonotype. The chain combines TRBV12-3 or TRBV12-4 with TRBJ2-7; no definite D call. The CDR3 is 16 residues long. Deletions cut 3 bases from V and 0 bases from J, with 15 bases between. CDR3 nucleotide sequence: TGTGCCAGCAGTTTGGACCCTCCCCTGAGCTCCTACGAGCAGTACTTC. This codes for CASSLDPPLSSYEQYF.

The V call is TRBV18, the J call TRBJ2-2; D possibly corresponds to TRBD2 (6 bases). Germline lookup yields CDR1 KGHSH and CDR2 LQKENI. This CDR3 is 17 amino acids long. Trimming removed 3 bases at V and 2 bases at J, with 16 bases between. CDR3 sequence: CASSPLREFINTGELFF. The CDR3 nucleotides are TGTGCCAGCTCACCGCTTCGGGAGTTCATAAACACCGGGGAGCTGTTTTTT. Variable domain in full (rest from reference TRBV18 and TRBJ2-2): NAGVMQNPRHLVRRRGQEARLRCSPMKGHSHVYWYRQLPEEGLKFMVYLQKENIIDESGMPKERFSAEFPKEGPSILRIQQVVRGDSAAYFCASSPLREFINTGELFFGEGSRLTVL.

On this clonotype: The junction and the germline gene differ at one end; a read error may be behind it. The rearrangement uses TRBV5-1 and TRBJ2-7; tentatively, D is TRBD1 (6 bases). The CDR3 has 15 amino acids. Germline loops: CDR1 SGHRS, CDR2 YFSETQ. CDR3 coding DNA: TGCACCAGCAGCTTGGGGGCAGGCTCGTCCTACGAGCAGTACTTC. Protein: CTSSLGAGSSYEQYF.

This clonotype was seen more than once but under ten times. The gene calls are TRBV18 and TRBJ2-1; 9 bases match TRBD2. V shed 1 base and J 5 bases; nucleotides not matched to a gene: 3. The CDR3 is made up of 15 amino acids. Germline assignment: CDR1 KGHSH and CDR2 LQKENI. CDR3 coding DNA: TGTGCCAGCTCACCACTAGCGGGGGTTGACAATGAGCAGTTCTTC. Protein: CASSPLAGVDNEQFF.

V is TRBV24-1 and J is TRBJ1-6, with D unclear. Trimming left V 8 bases short and J 5 bases short, with 24 bases between. This CDR3 is built from 18 residues. CDR1 and CDR2 (germline): KGHDR, SFDVKD. CDR3 DNA: TGTGCCACCACCCTAAGGTGGGTGATGGTGTCAAATAATTCACCCCTCCACTTT. Its protein is CATTLRWVMVSNNSPLHF.

There are many counts of this clonotype. This sequence joins TRBV11-2 and TRBJ2-7; D call uncertain. V was trimmed by 6 bases and J by 6 bases, leaving 12 bases between them. Germline V CDR1 and CDR2: SGHAT, FQNNGV. CDR3 size: 12 residues. The CDR3 sequence is CASSSDGSEQYF. The CDR3 region has the DNA TGTGCCAGCAGTTCCGATGGTTCCGAGCAGTACTTC.

As regards this clonotype: The germline gene is not matched at one end of the junction; a read error may be the cause. The V gene is TRBV7-7, the J gene TRBJ2-1, with D tentatively TRBD2 (6 bases). The length of the CDR3 is 15 residues. Germline CDR1 is SSHAT and CDR2 is FNYEAQ (reference sequence). This CDR3 reads CASSPEQVAVGEQFF. The DNA of the CDR3 is TGTGCTAGCAGCCCCGAGCAGGTAGCGGTCGGAGAGCAGTTCTTC.

This clonotype was detected only a few times. The rearrangement joins TRBV29-1 to TRBJ2-1; D is unresolved. The V end was cut by 5 bases, the J end by 7 bases, with 6 bases between. CDR3 length: 10 amino acids. CDR1 is SQVTM and CDR2 is ANQGSEA in the germline V gene. The CDR3 DNA reads as TGCAGCGTTTGGGAAAATGAGCAGTTCTTC. It yields the protein CSVWENEQFF.

Only a few counts were recorded for this clonotype. One junction end disagrees with the germline gene, perhaps due to a read error. V and J are TRBV30 and TRBJ2-1, with 9 bases fitting TRBD2. This CDR3 contains 11 residues. Germline V gene data show CDR1 as GTSNPN and CDR2 as SVGIG (reference sequence). The CDR3 nucleotides read TGTGCCTGGAGTCCCGGGACTAGCTTGGCCTTC. As protein: CAWSPGTSLAF.

Notes on this clonotype: A much larger clone lies one base from this, so it may be a read error. V usage is TRBV7-3 and J usage is TRBJ2-5; 7 bases align to TRBD2. The CDR3 covers 13 residues. From germline, CDR1 is SGHTA and CDR2 FQGTGA. CDR3 region: CASSSGGMEIQYF. CDR3 in DNA: TGTGCCAGCAGCTCCGGGGGGATGGAGATCCAGTACTTC.

In its sample, this clonotype was seen many times. The J gene is TRBJ2-7, the V gene TRBV5-4, with 7 bases that match TRBD1. J was trimmed by 2 bases and V by 0 bases; bases with no gene match: 8. This CDR3 is 16 amino acids long. The V gene's germline CDR1 is SGHNT and CDR2 YYREEE (reference sequence). CDR3 coding DNA: TGTGCCAGCAGCTTGGGGCGTGGCCAGGGGGCCTACGAGCAGTACTTC. Protein product: CASSLGRGQGAYEQYF. The full variable domain, completed using reference TRBV5-4 and TRBJ2-7, is ETGVTQSPTHLIKTRGQQVTLRCSSQSGHNTVSWYQQALGQGPQFIFQYYREEENGRGNFPPRFSGLQFPNYSSELNVNALELDDSALYLCASSLGRGQGAYEQYFGPGTRLTVT.

The rearrangement uses TRBV6-2 or TRBV6-3 and TRBJ1-1, with a weak D call TRBD1 (5 bases). Per germline, CDR1 MNHEY and CDR2 SVGEGT. The V end was cut by 5 bases, the J end by 3 bases, with 16 bases between. The length of the CDR3 is 15 residues. The CDR3 loop reads CASSEWGSAYTEAFF. In DNA, the CDR3 is TGTGCCAGCAGTGAGTGGGGGTCAGCGTACACTGAAGCTTTCTTT.

CDR3 coding DNA: TGTGCCAGCAGTCAAGACGGAAGCTCCTACGAGCAGTACTTC. Its protein product is CASSQDGSSYEQYF. V is TRBV6-1 and J is TRBJ2-7; no clear D. The germline CDR1 and CDR2 sequences are MNHNS and SASEGT. The CDR3 runs to 14 residues. Between the trimmed V and J ends, which lost 5 bases and 0 bases, there was a span of 11 bases.

The J gene is TRBJ2-7, the V gene TRBV11-1, with 13 bases aligning to TRBD2. The ends lost 8 bases at V and 7 bases at J; junction bases unmatched: 20. Germline-derived CDR1 and CDR2 are SGHAT and FQDESV (reference sequence). The CDR3 sequence is 18 residues long. The CDR3 DNA is TGTGCCAGCTCCTTCGGGACTAGCGGGATTACCGTCCTGGGGGAGCAGTACTTC. Protein sequence: CASSFGTSGITVLGEQYF.

The J gene is TRBJ1-2, the V gene TRBV24-1; a weak D match, TRBD1 (5 bases). The CDR3 covers 14 residues. Between the trimmed V and J ends, which lost 4 bases and 8 bases, there was a span of 16 bases. Per the germline V gene, CDR1 is KGHDR and CDR2 is SFDVKD. The CDR3 loop reads CATSDPGPAGGYTF. For the CDR3, the DNA is TGTGCCACCAGTGACCCGGGACCGGCAGGAGGCTACACCTTC.

As to this clonotype: A read error may account for a junction end that differs from germline. This chain joins TRBV6-1 and TRBJ1-6, with 7 positions matching TRBD1. CDR3 length: 14 residues. Germline lookup yields CDR1 MNHNS and CDR2 SASEGT. The CDR3 DNA reads as TGTGCCAGCAGTCTAGGGACAGAAAATTCACCCCCCCACTTT. Translation: CASSLGTENSPPHF.

This clonotype was detected only a few times. This chain joins TRBV12-3 or TRBV12-4 and TRBJ1-1, with D hard to call. The V and J ends lost 6 bases and 3 bases respectively, with 14 bases between them. The CDR3 runs to 14 residues. For the CDR3, the DNA is TGTGCCAGCAGCCACACACCTGGTCACACTGAAGCTTTCTTT. Its translation is CASSHTPGHTEAFF.